The rows below give T cell receptor beta chains drawn from one sample of a study of long-term antiretroviral therapy in people with HIV. The table came from immunoSEQ multiplex PCR; TCRdb's copy has only in-frame clones and leaves some out. The sample lists about 30,000 clones; approximately 81% were seen once. The specimen comprised unsorted PBMCs, sampled 3 years after starting antiretroviral therapy. The receptor set was obtained from a middle-aged man with HIV. The CDR3 runs from the conserved cysteine through the conserved F or W. Each record gives: J gene, clone size, V gene, D gene, CDR3 DNA, CDR3 protein. A D gene is named only where the DNA matches it firmly. Only some rows state a clone size, as once, few, many or a class for expanded clones.

>TRBJ2-3|few|TRBV10-1|-
TGCGCCAGCAGTGAGTCGAAGTCAGGGTACACAGATACGCAGTATTTT
CASSESKSGYTDTQYF
>TRBJ1-2|-|TRBV7-9|-
TGTGCCAGCAGCTTAACCCGGACGGGACCTAACTATGGCTACACCTTC
CASSLTRTGPNYGYTF
>TRBJ1-6|few|TRBV6-4|-
TGTGCCAGCAGCCGAGACAGCCGTTCACCCCTCCACTTT
CASSRDSRSPLHF
>TRBJ2-2|-|TRBV7-3|-
TGTGCCAGCAGCTTGACAGCGGCCGGGGAGCTGTTTTTT
CASSLTAAGELFF
>TRBJ2-1|-|TRBV4-2|TRBD1
TGTGCCAGCAGCCAAAGAACCTCTCCGGGACAGGGGGCAGATGAGCAGTTCTTC
CASSQRTSPGQGADEQFF
>TRBJ1-1|-|TRBV4-2|-
TGTGCCAGCAGCCAATTCCGGGCGAATACTGAAGCTTTCTTT
CASSQFRANTEAFF
>TRBJ1-6|-|TRBV7-2|-
TGTGCCAGCAGCTTAGTTACAAACAATAATTCACCCCTCCACTTT
CASSLVTNNNSPLHF
>TRBJ1-1|-|TRBV7-3|-
TGTGCCAGCAGCCTCATGGGGAACACTGAAGCTTTCTTT
CASSLMGNTEAFF
>TRBJ2-1|once|TRBV2|TRBD1
TGTGCCAGCAGGGTATTGGAGAGGGGGCACAATGAGCAGTTCTTC
CASRVLERGHNEQFF
>TRBJ2-7|few|TRBV18|TRBD2
TGTGCCAGCTCACCTAGGGGACTAGAGGAGCAGTACTTC
CASSPRGLEEQYF
>TRBJ2-7|-|TRBV9|-
TGTGCCAGCAGCGTAGCTATCGGGCACGAGCAGTACTTC
CASSVAIGHEQYF
>TRBJ2-1|-|TRBV19|TRBD1
TGTGCCAGTAGTGTCCCCAGGGGGAACAATGAGCAGTTCTTC
CASSVPRGNNEQFF
>TRBJ1-5|few|TRBV7-8|-
TGTGCCAGCAGCTTTCAGGAACTTCCTCAGCCCCAGCATTTT
CASSFQELPQPQHF
>TRBJ2-2|once|TRBV29-1|TRBD1
TGCAGCGTCGGACAGGGCACCGGGGAGCTGTTTTTT
CSVGQGTGELFF
>TRBJ2-4|once|TRBV7-4|-
TGTGCCAGCAAACCCAAAGACATTCAGTACTTC
CASKPKDIQYF
>TRBJ1-1|-|TRBV25-1|-
TGTGCCAGCAGTGGCGTCGGGGAGAACACTGAAGCTTTCTTT
CASSGVGENTEAFF
>TRBJ2-1|-|TRBV9|-
TGTGCCAGCAGCGTAGATTCCAATGAGCAGTTCTTC
CASSVDSNEQFF
>TRBJ2-7|-|TRBV27|-
TGTGCCAGCAGTTCCCCCGGGGCTAGCAGCTCCTACGAGCAGTACTTC
CASSSPGASSSYEQYF
>TRBJ1-6|-|TRBV27|-
TGTGCCAGCAGTGCACGACGGTCGACGGTACATTCACCCCTCCACTTT
CASSARRSTVHSPLHF
>TRBJ1-1|-|TRBV27|-
TGTGCCAGCAGTTTATGGCGGAGCTCCCACACTGAAGCTTTCTTT
CASSLWRSSHTEAFF
>TRBJ2-1|-|TRBV11-2|-
TGTGCCAGCAGCGAACCTCGGCCGTCCTACAATGAGCAGTTCTTC
CASSEPRPSYNEQFF
>TRBJ1-1|few|TRBV7-9|-
TGTGCCAGCGGGTCCCGGGCAAACACTGAAGCTTTCTTT
CASGSRANTEAFF
>TRBJ1-6|-|TRBV5-1|TRBD1
TGCGCCAGCAGCTTGGACAGGGGGAGTTCACCCCTCCACTTT
CASSLDRGSSPLHF
>TRBJ2-5|-|TRBV2|-
TGTGCCAGCAGAACCGGGCCATCCCTAGAGACCCAGTACTTC
CASRTGPSLETQYF
>TRBJ1-3|-|TRBV7-2|-
TGTGCCAGCAGCTTAGACCCGGGTGGGGGAAACACCATATATTTT
CASSLDPGGGNTIYF
>TRBJ1-5|few|TRBV10-3|-
TGTGCCATCATAGCAGGGAATCAGCCCCAGCATTTT
CAIIAGNQPQHF